One T cell receptor (beta chain) is described in this entry. The target of this receptor is not known. Given a much more abundant clone one base away, this may be a read error. The entry originates in a study of blood T cells in healthy people across ages (dated by TCRdb to between 2014 and 2017). Regarding the complete study: Template switching captured roughly one uniquely barcoded TCR beta cDNA molecule per two T cells in model experiments. To track age-related changes in TCR beta repertoire diversity, the study relied on deep sequencing normalized with unique cDNA molecular identifiers. The donors were split into four age groups: young (average around 16 years), middle-aged (roughly 40), aged (roughly 60) and long-lived (roughly 77). To avoid experimental bias, donors of different ages were distributed randomly across sequencing lanes. Two additional independent replicas of 1 million unique cDNA reads from the same blood draw were analyzed for two donors (one aged 18 to 30 and one aged 80 or older). Study-wide conclusions, independent of this receptor: Observed TCR beta diversity per million T cells fell roughly linearly with age, and a significant reduction was already apparent by age about 38. Because the CMV infection status of the donors was unknown, age-related changes in expanded clonotypes may potentially have been confounded. Total diversity estimates from one million sequenced T cells were considered lower bounds and underestimates. There was a strong correlation between observed TCR beta diversity and the percentage of naive T cells measured by flow cytometry. The long-lived group showed more naive CD4+ T cells, fewer expanded clones and increased TCR diversity than the aged group, suggesting age selection. Since profiling was done on bulk unsorted PBMCs, naive and antigen-experienced compartments could not be conclusively compared.

Per the germline V gene, SGHTA is the CDR1 and FQGNSA is the CDR2. The CDR3 covers 12 residues, taking in both the cysteine and the phenylalanine. Solely the CDR3 DNA is kept, with 36 bases framed from the first base. The library came from 5' RACE. The sample was run on an Illumina HiSeq 2500. The second PCR ran for about 7 to 11 cycles and used a J-beta primer mix along with a sample-barcoded 5' primer. Each TCR beta cDNA molecule received a unique molecular identifier from a template-switch 5' adaptor carrying 12 random nucleotides. Each sample yielded at least 3 million CDR3-containing paired-end reads. All of the RNA was converted into first-strand cDNA using the Mint cDNA synthesis kit, with a TRBC-specific oligonucleotide serving as the primer. Following uracil-DNA glycosylase treatment, all cDNA underwent a first 18-cycle PCR with the universal primers M1SS and BC2_uni_R. On the study's bioinformatics: Normalization of each sample was performed by random selection of 1 million high-quality reads, each carrying a distinct molecular identifier. Reads with shared molecular identifiers were discarded instead of being binned into consensus sequences. MiTCR, run with a Q25 quality threshold and the strictest error-elimination algorithm, handled CDR3 identification, clonotype clustering and error correction. Lower-bound total TCR beta diversity was estimated with a nonparametric unseen species model using Euler transformation. The public reads were run again by TCRdb, first through fastp at Q25 and then through MiXCR, and only productive beta chains were kept. Here each entry gathers all rows of one CDR3 protein and keeps the most common genes and DNA. What appears here as the V and J calls and clone size reflects TCRdb's work, not the paper's. The sample table shows some 1.1 million distinct CDR3 sequences, and roughly two fifths are seen once. The top ten clonotypes cover around 14% of the sample.

The donors were roughly 39 Caucasian individuals from Russia, aged 6 to 90 years, who were systemically healthy. Each donor gave ten milliliters of peripheral blood, collected into EDTA-treated Vacutainer tubes. Ficoll-Paque density-gradient centrifugation was used to isolate PBMCs, with at least 7 million obtained per sample. Trizol reagent was used to extract total RNA from PBMCs, with at least 5.5 micrograms per sample. The percentages of naive CD45RAhigh/CD27high T cells were determined by flow cytometry on a PBMC aliquot from every donor. The V and J segments used are TRBV7-2 and TRBJ2-7; the D segment cannot be called with confidence. The sequence derives from a man between 18 and 35 years old in good health. Sequencing was carried out using blood. The CDR3 region reads CASGLTPYEQYF. Here is the DNA: TGTGCCAGCGGCTTAACCCCCTACGAGCAGTACTTC.